At least ten counts were recorded for the clone carrying this T cell receptor beta chain. The entry originates in a study of T-cell reconstitution after alpha-beta-depleted transplantation in children. Library preparation (for TCRbeta) was performed with unique molecular identifiers. Using its own MiXCR run on the PCR reads, TCRdb lists one record per CDR3 protein. The profile shows roughly 500,000 distinct CDR3 sequences, around 12% of them singletons. The source of this sequence is a human donor who donated a stem cell graft to a child with combined immunodeficiency. This specimen consisted of PBMCs from the stem cell graft donor, obtained from the stem cell graft.

The CDR3 DNA is TGCAGCGTGGGGCTATCGACAGTTCCGAACACTGAAGCTTTCTTT. As protein: CSVGLSTVPNTEAFF. The chain couples TRBV29-1 to TRBJ1-1, with TRBD1 as a possible D gene (5 bases). V was clipped by 6 bases and J by 1 base, with 18 bases between them. The CDR3 extends over 15 amino acids. Per germline, CDR1 SQVTM and CDR2 ANQGSEA.